The next 13 T cell receptor beta chains were all read from a single sample in a study of T cells in localized non-small cell lung cancer. Clones were read by immunoSEQ multiplex PCR, and TCRdb kept only the in-frame ones, dropping some. The repertoire holds about 21,000 clones, 70% to 90% seen once, with approximately 6.9% in the top ten. Material: peripheral blood, obtained before any cancer treatment. The origin of the receptors is a male donor aged 60 or older with stage I squamous cell lung carcinoma.

V usage is TRBV5-6 and J usage is TRBJ2-3; TRBD1 might be the D (6 bases). The CDR3 has 13 residues. Germline V CDR1 and CDR2: SGHDT, YYEEEE. V was cut by 2 bases and J by 6 bases, with 10 bases left in between. Here the CDR3 DNA reads TGTGCCAGCAGCTTTCAGCAGGGGGATACGCAGTATTTT. Its protein is CASSFQQGDTQYF.

The chain joins TRBV29-1 to TRBJ1-1; D is perhaps TRBD1 (5 bases). Germline V CDR1 and CDR2: SQVTM, ANQGSEA. Trimming took 7 bases from V and 2 from J, leaving 11 bases between them. The CDR3 is 12 residues long. DNA for the CDR3: TGCAGCGCGACAGATACAAACACTGAAGCTTTCTTT. Amino acid sequence: CSATDTNTEAFF.

V usage is TRBV5-3 and J usage is TRBJ1-6; 9 positions agree with TRBD1. TRBV5-3 is given ORF status, its function remaining uncertain. CDR3 length: 14 residues. Trimming took 8 bases from V and 8 from J; bases not matched to a gene: 8. The CDR3, as DNA: TGTGCCAGCAGCCGAAGGACAGGGGATTCACCCCTCCACTTT. It yields the protein CASSRRTGDSPLHF.

This rearrangement joins TRBV30 to TRBJ1-6; possibly TRBD1 for D (6 bases). Germline V CDR1 and CDR2: GTSNPN, SVGIG (reference sequence). Trimming pared 8 bases from V and 9 bases from J, leaving 14 bases between. The CDR3 runs 12 residues. CDR3 coding DNA: TGTGCCGGGGGCAGGGAGCGTTCACCCCTCCACTTT. Its translation is CAGGRERSPLHF.

V and J are TRBV7-8 and TRBJ2-5; D may be TRBD2 (6 bases). CDR3 length: 14 amino acids. V was clipped by 1 base and J by 5 bases, with 11 bases between them. Germline V gives CDR1 SGHVS, CDR2 FQNEAQ. The CDR3 sequence is CASSLGLVGETQYF. CDR3 DNA: TGTGCCAGCAGCTTAGGACTAGTGGGTGAGACCCAGTACTTC.

The chain joins TRBV18 to TRBJ1-2; 7 bases match TRBD1. The CDR3 totals 14 residues. The V gene's germline CDR1 is KGHSH and CDR2 LQKENI. With 4 bases clipped from V and 0 bases from J, the junction kept 2 bases outside the gene matches. CDR3 in amino acids: CASSRGTANYGYTF. The CDR3 coding sequence is TGTGCCAGCTCACGTGGGACAGCTAACTATGGCTACACCTTC.

The chain joins TRBV11-2 to TRBJ1-2; 8 positions match TRBD1. Germline trimming cut 6 bases from V and 6 bases from J; bases unmatched to any gene: 6. CDR3 length: 13 amino acids. Germline V lookup: CDR1 SGHAT, CDR2 FQNNGV. The CDR3 DNA follows: TGTGCCAGCAGTGAGACAGGGGCGGATGGCTACACCTTC. Protein: CASSETGADGYTF.

CDR3 sequence reads: CASRTVSNQPQHF. The CDR3 DNA is TGTGCCAGCAGGACAGTTAGCAATCAGCCCCAGCATTTT. J is TRBJ1-5 and V is TRBV2; TRBD1 might be the D (5 bases). V was clipped by 6 bases and J by 0 bases, with 6 bases between them. This CDR3 is built from 13 residues. Germline CDR1 SNHLY, CDR2 FYNNEI.

The rearrangement links TRBV29-1 to TRBJ1-1; 7 bases line up with TRBD1. CDR1 is SQVTM and CDR2 is ANQGSEA in the germline V gene. V gave up 5 bases and J gave up 0 bases; unmatched junction bases: 6. This CDR3 region has 14 residues. CDR3 sequence (DNA): TGCAGCGTTTCTGCAGGGGGAATGAACACTGAAGCTTTCTTT. It translates to CSVSAGGMNTEAFF. Combining the CDR3 with reference TRBV29-1 and TRBJ1-1 gives the whole variable domain SAVISQKPSRDICQRGTSLTIQCQVDSQVTMMFWYRQQPGQSLTLIATANQGSEATYESGFVIDKFPISRPNLTFSTLTVSNMSPEDSSIYLCSVSAGGMNTEAFFGQGTRLTVV.

The chain uses TRBV5-1 and TRBJ1-1; the D gene is possibly TRBD1 (5 bases). The V gene lost 2 bases and the J gene lost 1 base, with 6 bases spanning the gap. This CDR3 spans 13 amino acids. CDR1 and CDR2 (germline): SGHRS, YFSETQ. This CDR3 reads CASSFRGNTEAFF. CDR3 coding DNA: TGCGCCAGCAGCTTTAGGGGGAACACTGAAGCTTTCTTT.

The CDR3 reads CASSGGLAGISPYNEQFF. CDR3 DNA sequence: TGCGCCAGCAGCGGGGGGCTAGCGGGGATTAGTCCCTACAATGAGCAGTTCTTC. The V call is TRBV5-1, the J call TRBJ2-1; 9 nucleotides agree with TRBD2. Germline CDR1 and CDR2: SGHRS and YFSETQ. The V segment lost 4 bases and the J segment 2 bases; nucleotides outside the gene matches: 13. CDR3 length: 18 amino acids.

This clone has only a few counts. This chain links TRBV20-1 with TRBJ2-7; D remains unclear. V was shortened by 5 bases and J by 1 base, with 6 bases between the two germline ends. The CDR3 consists of 11 residues. The germline V gene has CDR1 DFQATT and CDR2 SNEGSKA (reference sequence). DNA for the CDR3: TGCAGTGCTCGGCTTTCCTACGAGCAGTACTTC. Its translation: CSARLSYEQYF.

This clone is a singleton in its sample. The junction shows a germline mismatch at one end, possibly a read error. This chain joins TRBV18 and TRBJ2-2, with no clear D. Germline V gene data show CDR1 as KGHSH and CDR2 as LQKENI. This CDR3 region has 12 residues. The CDR3 sequence: CAGSRDTGELFF. CDR3 nucleotides: TGTGCCGGCTCACGAGACACCGGGGAGCTGTTTTTT.